This is a list of T cell receptor beta chains from one sample in a study of blood T cells in healthy people across ages. One entry per CDR3 protein results from TCRdb running MiXCR on the 5' RACE reads. The repertoire holds 540,000 or so distinct CDR3 sequences, with around 48% as singletons. The sequenced material came from blood. These receptors came from a man older than 75 in good health. Each CDR3 is given with its conserved first and last residue. Each record gives: CDR3 DNA, CDR3 protein, V gene, J gene, D gene, clone size. D genes are given only for firm matches. Expanded clones get a size class; other rows say once, few or many, or leave the size out.

TGCAGTGGGACGCGCCGTTATAGCAATCAGCCCCAGCATTTT,CSGTRRYSNQPQHF,TRBV20-1,TRBJ1-5,NA,NA
TGTGCCACCAGCAGAGAACCGGCTAGCGGGACCTACGAGCAGTACTTC,CATSREPASGTYEQYF,TRBV15,TRBJ2-7,TRBD2,NA
TGCAGTGCCCCAAAACAGAACACCGGGGAGCTGTTTTTT,CSAPKQNTGELFF,TRBV20-1,TRBJ2-2,NA,NA
TGTGCCAGCAGTTTAGGATACGGGAGGGCGGGGAAGAAAGAAGAGACCCAGTACTTC,CASSLGYGRAGKKEETQYF,TRBV28,TRBJ2-5,TRBD2,NA
TGTGCCAGCGGCGGACGGACAGGGGGCAACTATGGCTACACCTTC,CASGGRTGGNYGYTF,TRBV7-9,TRBJ1-2,TRBD1,NA
TGTGCCAGCAGCCAAGAAGGCGGGGGAGGCGAGACCCAGTACTTC,CASSQEGGGGETQYF,TRBV4-1,TRBJ2-5,TRBD2,NA
TGTGCCAGCAGCTTAACCACTACCTACGAGCAGTACTTC,CASSLTTTYEQYF,TRBV7-8,TRBJ2-7,NA,few
TGTGCCAGCAGTTTAGGGCGGATCGCGAACACCGGGGAGCTGTTTTTT,CASSLGRIANTGELFF,TRBV12-3/TRBV12-4,TRBJ2-2,NA,NA
TGTGCCAGCAGCCTAGCGATTAGGGGCGACGCAGATACGCAGTATTTT,CASSLAIRGDADTQYF,TRBV7-8,TRBJ2-3,NA,NA
TGTGCCACTACCTCCCTCCGACAGCCCTACGGGCAGTACTTC,CATTSLRQPYGQYF,TRBV28,TRBJ2-7,NA,NA
TGTGCCAGCAGCCAAGAAGGCGGCTACACCTTC,CASSQEGGYTF,TRBV3-1,TRBJ1-2,NA,NA
TGTGCCAGCAGTTTAGTGAGGGCCCGTCAGCCCCAGCATTTT,CASSLVRARQPQHF,TRBV28,TRBJ1-5,NA,NA
TGCGCCAGCAGCCAGTCTAGCGGGAGCGCGGAGACCCAGTACTTC,CASSQSSGSAETQYF,TRBV4-3,TRBJ2-5,TRBD2,few
TGTGCCAGCATTGGAGTGACAGGGCGCGCGGGGTTACGCGAGCAGTACTTC,CASIGVTGRAGLREQYF,TRBV2,TRBJ2-7,NA,NA
TGTGCCAGCAGCCCCGGGGGGGCGCCCGGCTACACCTTC,CASSPGGAPGYTF,TRBV7-2,TRBJ1-2,NA,NA
TGCAGTGCTAGAGACCCCAGCGGGGCCTCCTACGAGCAGTACTTC,CSARDPSGASYEQYF,TRBV20-1,TRBJ2-7,TRBD2,NA